These 31 T cell receptor beta chains originate from one sample sequenced in a study of regulatory T cells in long-lasting Graves disease. As for time point: newly diagnosed GD, antithyroid drugs for less than 3 months. The authors made the TCR library using RNA they extracted from PBMCs. The authors built TCR beta libraries using iRepertoire HTBI primers and Arm-PCR of CDR3 regions. TCRdb reprocessed the multiplex PCR reads via MiXCR and lists one record per CDR3 protein. The profile covers about 240,000 distinct CDR3 sequences, with 20% appearing a single time and approximately 13% taken by the ten largest. Sequenced here: peripheral blood mononuclear cells (PBMCs), sampled at new diagnosis, from a patient treated with antithyroid drugs. These receptors all stem from a female donor with Graves disease.

There are many counts of this clonotype. The genes are TRBV7-2 and TRBJ1-5, with 8 bases aligning to TRBD1. Per germline, CDR1 SGHTA and CDR2 FQGNSA. V gave up 4 bases and J gave up 8 bases; unmatched junction bases: 4. The CDR3 has 13 residues. In DNA form, the CDR3 reads TGTGCCAGCAGCTCGACAGGGGTTGAGCCCCAGCATTTT. It encodes CASSSTGVEPQHF.

About this clonotype itself: A much larger clone differs by one base, so this may be a read error. This chain uses TRBV12-3 or TRBV12-4 with TRBJ2-1, with 7 bases matching TRBD2. This CDR3 is 17 amino acids long. Unmatched junction bases numbered 21, after V lost 7 bases and J lost 9 bases. The chain's CDR3 is CASKTLARGPLSFEQFF. The CDR3 DNA is TGTGCCAGCAAAACACTAGCGAGAGGGCCCCTTAGTTTTGAGCAGTTCTTC.

This clonotype was recorded at least ten times. The chain couples TRBV7-9 to TRBJ2-5; 9 nucleotides agree with TRBD2. The CDR3 sequence is 16 residues long. The germline V gene encodes CDR1 SEHNR and CDR2 FQNEAQ (reference sequence). Trimming cost V 4 bases and J 2 bases; bases outside gene matches: 8. The DNA for the CDR3 is TGTGCCAGCAGCTCGGACAGGACTAGCGAACAAGAGACCCAGTACTTC. Protein sequence: CASSSDRTSEQETQYF.

This clonotype was seen many times. The V call is TRBV20-1, the J call TRBJ2-2; D may match TRBD1 or TRBD2 (5 bases each). Per germline, CDR1 DFQATT and CDR2 SNEGSKA (reference sequence). The CDR3 totals 12 residues. V lost 6 bases to trimming and J lost 8 bases, with 13 bases between them. The CDR3 loop reads CSALVGGGELFF. The CDR3 coding sequence is TGCAGTGCCCTGGTTGGGGGTGGGGAGCTGTTTTTT.

This clonotype has ten or more counts. The V gene is TRBV19, the J gene TRBJ2-1; 10 positions match TRBD2. V gave up 4 bases and J gave up 3 bases; unmatched junction bases: 3. CDR3 size: 15 residues. CDR1 LNHDA and CDR2 SQIVND come from the germline V gene (reference sequence). The CDR3 sequence: CASSTPSGSYNEQFF. The CDR3 DNA is TGTGCCAGTAGTACCCCTAGCGGGAGCTACAATGAGCAGTTCTTC.

CDR3 sequence reads: CASGTSSTDTQYF. DNA for the CDR3: TGTGCCTCCGGGACTAGCTCCACAGATACGCAGTATTTT. V usage is TRBV7-9 and J usage is TRBJ2-3; 9 bases line up with TRBD2. The CDR3 totals 13 residues. The J segment lost 2 bases and the V segment lost 11 bases, leaving 5 bases of the junction unmatched. Per germline, CDR1 SEHNR and CDR2 FQNEAQ (reference sequence). Combining the CDR3 with reference TRBV7-9 and TRBJ2-3 gives the whole variable domain DTGVSQNPRHKITKRGQNVTFRCDPISEHNRLYWYRQTLGQGPEFLTYFQNEAQLEKSRLLSDRFSAERPKGSFSTLEIQRTEQGDSAMYLCASGTSSTDTQYFGPGTRLTVL.

Of note for this clonotype: This may stem from a read error, because a much larger clone lies one nucleotide away. The genes are TRBV7-2 and TRBJ1-3; weak D call: TRBD1 (5 bases). V dropped 6 bases and J dropped 9 bases, with 21 bases sitting between them. Germline lookup yields CDR1 SGHTA and CDR2 FQGNSA. The CDR3 consists of 15 residues. CDR3 DNA: TGTGCCAGCAGTCTAGAGGAGCACGCAAGGGGCACCATATATTTT. Translated, it gives CASSLEEHARGTIYF. Using reference TRBV7-2 and TRBJ1-3 for the parts outside the CDR3, the full variable domain is GAGVSQSPSNKVTEKGKDVELRCDPISGHTALYWYRQSLGQGLEFLIYFQGNSAPDKSGLPSDRFSAERTGGSVSTLTIQRTQQEDSAVYLCASSLEEHARGTIYFGEGSWLTVV.

This rearrangement joins TRBV6-1 to TRBJ2-7, with 10 bases that match TRBD1. Germline V gene lookup returns CDR1 MNHNS and CDR2 SASEGT. The CDR3 sequence is 12 residues long. The V segment lost 6 bases and the J segment 6 bases; nucleotides outside the gene matches: 2. CDR3 region: CASRRTGGEQYF. CDR3 nucleotide sequence: TGTGCCAGCAGACGGACAGGGGGCGAGCAGTACTTC.

At least ten counts were recorded for this clonotype. The V and J genes are TRBV6-2 or TRBV6-3 and TRBJ2-7, with 7 bases that match TRBD2. Germline CDR1 is MNHEY and CDR2 is SVGEGT. The junction had 13 bases not matched to a gene; V was cut back by 6 bases and J by 2 bases. The CDR3 extends over 16 amino acids. CDR3 coding DNA: TGTGCCAGCAGGGGACTACGTGTGGGGCCGACCTACGAGCAGTACTTC. Its protein product is CASRGLRVGPTYEQYF.

Regarding this clonotype: A much larger clone differs by one base, so this may be a read error. The rearrangement joins TRBV7-2 to TRBJ2-5; D is ambiguous. The CDR3 spans 15 residues. Germline assignment: CDR1 SGHTA and CDR2 FQGNSA. The CDR3: CASVKSLTIGETQHF. CDR3 nucleotides: TGTGCCAGCGTTAAGTCTCTCACTATTGGTGAGACCCAGCACTTC.

As regards this clonotype: This likely traces to a read error, being one base from a far larger clone. The chain recombines TRBV7-9 with TRBJ2-3; 9 nucleotides line up with TRBD1. The J call may be wrong; the DNA end is better matched by TRBJ2-1. This CDR3 is 15 amino acids long. Germline-derived CDR1 and CDR2 are SEHNR and FQNEAQ (reference sequence). This CDR3 reads CASSSTRTGVHEQFF. CDR3 bases: TGTGCCAGCAGCTCTACCCGGACAGGGGTACACGAGCAGTTCTTC.

This chain uses TRBV2 with TRBJ2-5; 12 positions agree with TRBD2. The trim removed 4 bases at V and 3 bases at J, leaving 0 bases unmatched. The length of the CDR3 is 14 residues. The V gene's germline CDR1 is SNHLY and CDR2 FYNNEI. CDR3 residues: CASSGLAGEETQYF. The CDR3, as DNA: TGTGCCAGCAGTGGACTAGCGGGAGAAGAGACCCAGTACTTC.

The chain links TRBV7-2 to TRBJ2-7; D uncertain. Trimming cost V 6 bases and J 0 bases, with 6 bases left between them. Per the germline V gene, CDR1 is SGHTA and CDR2 is FQGNSA. There are 12 residues in the CDR3. This CDR3 is CASRDLSYEQYF. CDR3 nucleotide sequence: TGTGCCAGCAGGGACCTCTCCTACGAGCAGTACTTC. The full variable domain, its missing parts supplied by reference TRBV7-2 and TRBJ2-7, is GAGVSQSPSNKVTEKGKDVELRCDPISGHTALYWYRQSLGQGLEFLIYFQGNSAPDKSGLPSDRFSAERTGGSVSTLTIQRTQQEDSAVYLCASRDLSYEQYFGPGTRLTVT.

This clonotype has at least ten counts. The V call is TRBV18, the J call TRBJ2-7, with a weak D call TRBD1 (6 bases). CDR3 size: 13 residues. Germline assignment: CDR1 KGHSH and CDR2 LQKENI. V was trimmed by 6 bases and J by 2 bases, leaving 11 bases between them. CDR3 nucleotides: TGTGCCAGCTCCCGGGACACCACCTACGAGCAGTACTTC. Translation gives CASSRDTTYEQYF.

This rearrangement joins TRBV28 to TRBJ2-7, with 8 bases aligning to TRBD1. The ends lost 3 bases at V and 0 bases at J; junction bases unmatched: 4. This CDR3 is 15 amino acids long. Germline loops: CDR1 MDHEN, CDR2 SYDVKM. DNA for the CDR3: TGTGCCAGCAGTTTCCGGGACAGGAGCTCCTACGAGCAGTACTTC. Its protein is CASSFRDRSSYEQYF.

The genes are TRBV7-2 and TRBJ2-1; 7 bases match TRBD2. With 1 base clipped from V and 6 bases from J, the junction kept 3 bases outside the gene matches. Per germline, CDR1 SGHTA and CDR2 FQGNSA. This CDR3 has 14 residues. The CDR3 is CASSLDPSGNEQFF. The CDR3 region has the DNA TGTGCCAGCAGCTTAGATCCTAGCGGCAATGAGCAGTTCTTC.

The table lists this clonotype with a few counts. This chain uses TRBV7-9 with TRBJ1-3; no definite D call. The germline V gene has CDR1 SEHNR and CDR2 FQNEAQ (reference sequence). Trimming shortened V by 6 bases and J by 0 bases, and 12 bases separated the two germline ends. The CDR3 is 15 amino acids. CDR3 nucleotides: TGTGCCAGCAGTTCCGGATCTTACTCTGGAAACACCATATATTTT. It yields the protein CASSSGSYSGNTIYF.

This clonotype was counted at least ten times. The chain joins TRBV20-1 to TRBJ1-1; D unresolved. Trimming left V 6 bases short and J 3 bases short, with 8 bases between. CDR3 length: 11 amino acids. Germline V CDR1 and CDR2: DFQATT, SNEGSKA (reference sequence). CDR3 residues: CSADYDTEAFF. CDR3 nucleotide sequence: TGCAGTGCAGATTACGACACTGAAGCTTTCTTT.

Many counts were recorded for this clonotype. This chain joins TRBV7-3 and TRBJ2-3; 13 positions agree with TRBD2. This CDR3 contains 15 residues. Germline CDR1 SGHTA, CDR2 FQGTGA. V shed 5 bases, J shed 3 bases, and the junction held 2 bases outside the gene matches. CDR3 in amino acids: CASSQGLAGTDTQYF. In DNA form, the CDR3 reads TGTGCCAGCAGCCAGGGACTAGCGGGGACAGATACGCAGTATTTT. Using reference TRBV7-3 and TRBJ2-3 for the parts outside the CDR3, the full variable domain is GAGVSQTPSNKVTEKGKYVELRCDPISGHTALYWYRQSLGQGPEFLIYFQGTGAADDSGLPNDRFFAVRPEGSVSTLKIQRTERGDSAVYLCASSQGLAGTDTQYFGPGTRLTVL.

This clonotype turned up a few times. In DNA form, the CDR3 reads TGTGCCAGTAGTATACTAGCGGGAGGTGGCCACGAGCAGTACTTC. Amino acids: CASSILAGGGHEQYF. The gene calls are TRBV19 and TRBJ2-7; the match to TRBD2 covers 11 bases. Germline V gene lookup returns CDR1 LNHDA and CDR2 SQIVND (reference sequence). The CDR3 loop spans 15 amino acids. The V gene end was trimmed by 2 bases and the J gene end by 5 bases; junction bases not matched to a gene: 5. Looking up the rest from reference TRBV19 and TRBJ2-7 gives the full variable domain: DGGITQSPKYLFRKEGQNVTLSCEQNLNHDAMYWYRQDPGQGLRLIYYSQIVNDFQKGDIAEGYSVSREKKESFPLTVTSAQKNPTAFYLCASSILAGGGHEQYFGPGTRLTVT.

In its sample, this clonotype was seen many times. The chain couples TRBV7-2 to TRBJ1-5, with a possible D match to TRBD1 (5 bases). The CDR3 is 15 amino acids. Germline-derived CDR1 and CDR2 are SGHTA and FQGNSA. V was pared by 0 bases and J by 7 bases, with 13 bases between. CDR3 protein: CASSLAGQGKQPQHF. CDR3 DNA sequence: TGTGCCAGCAGCTTAGCGGGTCAGGGAAAACAGCCCCAGCATTTT. The variable domain in full, completed from reference TRBV7-2 and TRBJ1-5, reads GAGVSQSPSNKVTEKGKDVELRCDPISGHTALYWYRQSLGQGLEFLIYFQGNSAPDKSGLPSDRFSAERTGGSVSTLTIQRTQQEDSAVYLCASSLAGQGKQPQHFGDGTRLSIL.

This clonotype was detected many times. The J gene is TRBJ2-2, the V gene TRBV7-2; unclear D gene. Germline V gene data show CDR1 as SGHTA and CDR2 as FQGNSA. V gave up 5 bases and J gave up 0 bases, with 7 bases separating them. This CDR3 spans 14 amino acids. The CDR3 loop reads CASSRAPNTGELFF. The CDR3 coding sequence is TGTGCCAGCAGCCGTGCTCCGAACACCGGGGAGCTGTTTTTT.

The rearrangement joins TRBV2 to TRBJ2-7, with 8 bases fitting TRBD1. Germline-derived CDR1 and CDR2 are SNHLY and FYNNEI. The J segment lost 6 bases and the V segment lost 3 bases, leaving 10 bases of the junction unmatched. The CDR3 length is 15 residues. The chain's CDR3 is CASSDTGGIASEQYF. The CDR3 coding sequence is TGTGCCAGCAGTGACACAGGGGGGATAGCTAGCGAGCAGTACTTC.

The gene calls are TRBV6-5 and TRBJ2-2, with 11 bases that match TRBD2. Germline CDR1 MNHEY, CDR2 SVGAGI. With V trimmed by 2 bases and J by 5 bases, 7 bases remained unmatched. The CDR3 contains 17 residues. The DNA of the CDR3 is TGTGCCAGCAGTTACGGCGGCCTAGCGGGAGGAACCGGGGAGCTGTTTTTT. Protein product: CASSYGGLAGGTGELFF.

The chain joins TRBV9 to TRBJ2-2, with 16 bases that match TRBD2. Germline V CDR1 and CDR2: SGDLS, YYNGEE. This CDR3 spans 18 amino acids. After removal of 4 bases from V and 4 bases from J, the junction contained 7 bases not matched to a gene. CDR3 sequence reads: CASSQGLAGGPSTGELFF. The CDR3 DNA reads TGTGCCAGCAGCCAGGGACTAGCGGGAGGGCCGAGCACCGGGGAGCTGTTTTTT.

With respect to this clonotype: A read error may be the cause here, since a much bigger clone is one base away. The rearrangement joins TRBV29-1 to TRBJ2-3, with 8 positions matching TRBD2. Trimming took 4 bases from V and 1 from J; bases not matched to a gene: 10. CDR3 length: 16 residues. Germline V lookup: CDR1 SQVTM, CDR2 ANQGSEA. CDR3 protein: CSVVGIAGIGTDTQYF. CDR3 bases: TGCAGCGTTGTGGGGATAGCGGGAATTGGCACAGATACGCAGTATTTT.

The V call is TRBV30, the J call TRBJ1-5; the D gene is possibly TRBD1 (5 bases). The CDR3 is 13 residues long. CDR1 and CDR2 (germline): GTSNPN, SVGIG (reference sequence). V was trimmed by 1 base and J by 5 bases, leaving 9 bases between them. The DNA of the CDR3 is TGTGCCTGGAGTGGGGGACGGGATCAGCCCCAGCATTTT. Amino acid sequence: CAWSGGRDQPQHF. Using reference TRBV30 and TRBJ1-5 for the parts outside the CDR3, the full variable domain is SQTIHQWPATLVQPVGSPLSLECTVEGTSNPNLYWYRQAAGRGLQLLFYSVGIGQISSEVPQNLSASRPQDRQFILSSKKLLLSDSGFYLCAWSGGRDQPQHFGDGTRLSIL.

Note on this clonotype: This is likely an artifact of a read error, given a far larger clone one base away. The genes are TRBV10-3 and TRBJ2-1; 9 bases agree with TRBD2. This CDR3 has 14 amino acids. Per germline, CDR1 ENHRY and CDR2 SYGVKD. The CDR3: CASTLAGGVDEQLF. The CDR3 DNA reads as TGTGCCAGCACTCTCGCGGGGGGGGTGGATGAGCAGCTCTTC.

This clonotype was seen repeatedly, ten times or more. V gene TRBV29-1 combines with J gene TRBJ2-7, with D perhaps matching TRBD1 (6 bases). Looked up from germline, CDR1 is SQVTM and CDR2 is ANQGSEA. V lost 7 bases and J lost 6, with 22 bases in between. The CDR3 consists of 14 residues. The CDR3 sequence: CSAKALLGAFEQYF. The CDR3 coding sequence is TGCAGCGCTAAAGCGCTCTTGGGGGCGTTCGAGCAGTACTTC.

This clonotype has a handful of counts. A much larger clone is a single base away; this may be a read error. The rearrangement links TRBV20-1 to TRBJ1-1; the D is unclear. Germline assignment: CDR1 DFQATT and CDR2 SNEGSKA (reference sequence). CDR3 length: 13 amino acids. V lost 6 bases to trimming and J lost 4 bases, with 15 bases between them. The CDR3 coding sequence is TGCAGTGCCAGGAAGGGTGTAGGCACTGAAGCTTTCTTT. Its protein product is CSARKGVGTEAFF.

This clonotype was seen repeatedly, ten times or more. The chain employs TRBV7-8 and TRBJ1-1; 7 nucleotides agree with TRBD1. The CDR3 extends over 15 amino acids. J gave up 1 base and V 2 bases, and 4 bases lay outside the gene matches. Germline values: CDR1 SGHVS, CDR2 FQNEAQ. The CDR3, as DNA: TGTGCCAGCAGCTTATCAAGACAGGGGAACACTGAAGCTTTCTTT. As protein: CASSLSRQGNTEAFF.